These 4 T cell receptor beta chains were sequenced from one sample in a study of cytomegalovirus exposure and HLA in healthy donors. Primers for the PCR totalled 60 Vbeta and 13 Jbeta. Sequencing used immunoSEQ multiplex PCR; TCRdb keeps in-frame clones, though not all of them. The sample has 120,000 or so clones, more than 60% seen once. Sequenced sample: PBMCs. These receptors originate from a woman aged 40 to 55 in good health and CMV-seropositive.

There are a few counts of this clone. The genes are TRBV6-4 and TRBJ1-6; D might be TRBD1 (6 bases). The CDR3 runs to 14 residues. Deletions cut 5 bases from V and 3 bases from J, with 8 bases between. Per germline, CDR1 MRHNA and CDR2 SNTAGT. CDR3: CASSTGRYNSPLHF. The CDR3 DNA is TGTGCCAGCAGTACAGGGCGCTATAATTCACCCCTCCACTTT.

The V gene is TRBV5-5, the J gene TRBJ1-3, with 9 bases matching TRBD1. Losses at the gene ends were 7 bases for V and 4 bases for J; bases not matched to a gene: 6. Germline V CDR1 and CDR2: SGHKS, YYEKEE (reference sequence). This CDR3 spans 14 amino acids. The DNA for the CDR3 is TGTGCCAGCGGCACCGGGACAGGGGGAAACACCATATATTTT. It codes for CASGTGTGGNTIYF.

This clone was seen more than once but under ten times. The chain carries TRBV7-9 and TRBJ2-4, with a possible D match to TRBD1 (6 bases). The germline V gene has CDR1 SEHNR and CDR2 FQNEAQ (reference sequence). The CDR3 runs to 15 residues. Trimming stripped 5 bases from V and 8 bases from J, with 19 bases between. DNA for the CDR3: TGTGCCAGCAGCCGACTTGCGGACAGTGGAGACATTCAGTACTTC. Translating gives CASSRLADSGDIQYF.

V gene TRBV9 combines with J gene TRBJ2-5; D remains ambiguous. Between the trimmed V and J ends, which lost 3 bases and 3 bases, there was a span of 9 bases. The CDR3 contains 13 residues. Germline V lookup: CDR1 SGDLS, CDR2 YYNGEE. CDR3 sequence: CASSERPEETQYF. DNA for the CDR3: TGTGCCAGCAGCGAGCGACCCGAAGAGACCCAGTACTTC. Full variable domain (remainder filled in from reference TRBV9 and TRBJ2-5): DSGVTQTPKHLITATGQRVTLRCSPRSGDLSVYWYQQSLDQGLQFLIQYYNGEERAKGNILERFSAQQFPDLHSELNLSSLELGDSALYFCASSERPEETQYFGPGTRLLVL.